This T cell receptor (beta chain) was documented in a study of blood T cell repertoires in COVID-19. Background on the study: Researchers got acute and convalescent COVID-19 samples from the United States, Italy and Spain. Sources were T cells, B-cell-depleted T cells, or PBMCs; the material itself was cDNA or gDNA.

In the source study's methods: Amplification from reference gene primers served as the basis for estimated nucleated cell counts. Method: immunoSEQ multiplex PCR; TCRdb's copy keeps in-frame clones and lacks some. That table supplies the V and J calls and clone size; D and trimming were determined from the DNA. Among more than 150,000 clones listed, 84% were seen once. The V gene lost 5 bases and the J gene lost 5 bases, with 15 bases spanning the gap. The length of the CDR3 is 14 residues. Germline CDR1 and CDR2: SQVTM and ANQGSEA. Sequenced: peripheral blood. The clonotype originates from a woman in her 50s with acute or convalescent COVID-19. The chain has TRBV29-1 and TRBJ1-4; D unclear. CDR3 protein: CSVYLRRINEKLFF. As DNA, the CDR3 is TGCAGCGTTTATTTGAGGAGGATAAATGAAAAACTGTTTTTT.